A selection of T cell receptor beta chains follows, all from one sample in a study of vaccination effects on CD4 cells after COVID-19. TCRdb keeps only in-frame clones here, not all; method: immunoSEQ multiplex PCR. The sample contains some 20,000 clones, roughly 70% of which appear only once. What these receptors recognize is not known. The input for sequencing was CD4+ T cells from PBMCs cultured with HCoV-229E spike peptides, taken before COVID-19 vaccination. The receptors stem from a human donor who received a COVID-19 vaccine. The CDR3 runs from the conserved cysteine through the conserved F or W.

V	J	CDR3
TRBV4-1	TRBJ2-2	CASSQEGTLTGELFF
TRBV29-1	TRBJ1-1	CSVRGGPGSTEAFF
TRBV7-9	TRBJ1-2	CASSLASGGAVDGYTF
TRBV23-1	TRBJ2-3	CASSHSGLAGGPRTDTQYF
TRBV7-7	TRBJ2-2	CASSKGGDTGELFF
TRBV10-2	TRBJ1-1	CASSGTGGGTEAFF
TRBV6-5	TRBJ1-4	CASKSGGAGEKLFF
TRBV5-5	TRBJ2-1	CASSLVGRGYNEQFF
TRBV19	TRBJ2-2	CASSIGAGPGELFF
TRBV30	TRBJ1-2	CAWRTTGRYGYTF
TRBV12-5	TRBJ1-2	CASGLLDRGGGYTF
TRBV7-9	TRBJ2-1	CASSFQKGGHFF
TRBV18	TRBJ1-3	CASSSTGDSGNTIYF
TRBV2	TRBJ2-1	CASSETGSSYNEQFF
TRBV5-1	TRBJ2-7	CASSLGREREQYF
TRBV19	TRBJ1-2	CASSPAWSVYGYTF
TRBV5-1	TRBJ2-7	CASKGETEQYF
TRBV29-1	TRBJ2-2	CSVGSGAGTGELFF
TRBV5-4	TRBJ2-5	CASSFEGSGTQYF
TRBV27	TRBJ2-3	CASSLGTFNQDTQYF
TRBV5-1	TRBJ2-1	CASREGASYNEQFF
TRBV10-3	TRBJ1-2	CAISPGAGEPSYGYTF
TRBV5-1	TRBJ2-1	CASSSYRKDRQSSYNEQFF
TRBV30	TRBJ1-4	CAWSVGLSEKLFF
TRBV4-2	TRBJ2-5	CASSQVSGETQYF
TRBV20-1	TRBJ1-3	CSARAGNTIYF
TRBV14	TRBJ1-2	CASSQDRAPEFYGYTF